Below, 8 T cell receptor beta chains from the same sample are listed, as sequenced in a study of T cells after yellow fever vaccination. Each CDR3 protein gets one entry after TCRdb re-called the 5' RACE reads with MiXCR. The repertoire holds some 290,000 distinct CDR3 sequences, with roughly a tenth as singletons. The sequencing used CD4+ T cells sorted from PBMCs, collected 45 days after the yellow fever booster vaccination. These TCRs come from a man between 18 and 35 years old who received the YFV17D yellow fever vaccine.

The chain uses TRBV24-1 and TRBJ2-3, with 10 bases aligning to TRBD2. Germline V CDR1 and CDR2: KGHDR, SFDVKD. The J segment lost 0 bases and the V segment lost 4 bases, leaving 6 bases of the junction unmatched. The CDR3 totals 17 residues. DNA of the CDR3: TGTGCCACCAGTGAAGTACTAGCGGGGTACAGCACAGATACGCAGTATTTT. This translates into CATSEVLAGYSTDTQYF.

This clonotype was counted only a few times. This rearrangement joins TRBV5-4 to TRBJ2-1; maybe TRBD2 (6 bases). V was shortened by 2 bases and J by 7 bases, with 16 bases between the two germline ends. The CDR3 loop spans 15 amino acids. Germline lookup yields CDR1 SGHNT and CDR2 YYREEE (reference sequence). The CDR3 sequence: CASSFNGDFPNEQFF. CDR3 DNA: TGTGCCAGCAGCTTCAACGGGGACTTCCCTAATGAGCAGTTCTTC.

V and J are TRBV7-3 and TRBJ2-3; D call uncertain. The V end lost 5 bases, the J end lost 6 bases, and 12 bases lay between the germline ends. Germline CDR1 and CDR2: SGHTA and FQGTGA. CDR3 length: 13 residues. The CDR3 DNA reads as TGTGCCAGCAGCCCCACGCCCAGGGATACGCAGTATTTT. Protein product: CASSPTPRDTQYF.

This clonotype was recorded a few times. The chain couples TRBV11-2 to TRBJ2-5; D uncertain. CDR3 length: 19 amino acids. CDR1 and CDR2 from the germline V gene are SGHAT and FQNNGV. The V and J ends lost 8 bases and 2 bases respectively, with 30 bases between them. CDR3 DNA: TGTGCCAGCCAAAGGATTAACTGGGCAGGCAAACAAAAACAAGAGACCCAGTACTTC. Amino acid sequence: CASQRINWAGKQKQETQYF.

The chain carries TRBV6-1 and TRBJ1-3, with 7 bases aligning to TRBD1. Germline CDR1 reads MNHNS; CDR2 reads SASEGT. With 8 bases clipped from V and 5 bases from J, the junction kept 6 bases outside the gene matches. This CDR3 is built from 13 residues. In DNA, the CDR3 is TGTGCCAGCGGAGGGGGCCAGAGAAACACCATATATTTT. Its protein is CASGGGQRNTIYF.

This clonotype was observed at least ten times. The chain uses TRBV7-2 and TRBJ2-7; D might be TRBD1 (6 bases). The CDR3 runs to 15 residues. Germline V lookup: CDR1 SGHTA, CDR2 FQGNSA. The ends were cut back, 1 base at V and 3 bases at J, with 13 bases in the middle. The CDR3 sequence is CASSLGGLGGYEQYV. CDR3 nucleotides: TGTGCCAGCAGCTTAGGAGGGTTAGGGGGCTACGAGCAGTACGTC.

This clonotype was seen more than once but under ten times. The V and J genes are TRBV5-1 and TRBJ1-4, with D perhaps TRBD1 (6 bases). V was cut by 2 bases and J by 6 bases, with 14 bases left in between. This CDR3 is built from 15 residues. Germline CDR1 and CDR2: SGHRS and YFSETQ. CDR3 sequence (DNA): TGCGCCAGCAGCTTTTCGGGGGCTCGTGATGAAAAACTGTTTTTT. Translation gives CASSFSGARDEKLFF.

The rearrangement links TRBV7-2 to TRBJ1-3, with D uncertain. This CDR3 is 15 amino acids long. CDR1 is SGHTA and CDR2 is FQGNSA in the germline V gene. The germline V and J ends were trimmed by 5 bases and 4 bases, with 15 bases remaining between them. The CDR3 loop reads CASSPQSVAGNTIYF. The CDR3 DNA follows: TGTGCCAGCAGCCCTCAGTCGGTCGCCGGAAACACCATATATTTT.